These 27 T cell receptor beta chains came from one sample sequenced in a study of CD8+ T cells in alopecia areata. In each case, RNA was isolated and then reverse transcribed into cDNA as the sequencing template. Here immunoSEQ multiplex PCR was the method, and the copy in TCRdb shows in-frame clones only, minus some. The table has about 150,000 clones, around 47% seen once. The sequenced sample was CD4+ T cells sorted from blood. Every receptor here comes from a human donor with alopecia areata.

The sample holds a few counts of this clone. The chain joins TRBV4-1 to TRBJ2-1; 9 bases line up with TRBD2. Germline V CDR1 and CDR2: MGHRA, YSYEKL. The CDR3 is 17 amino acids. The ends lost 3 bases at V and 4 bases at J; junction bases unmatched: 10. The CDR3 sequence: CASSQRRAGGQYNEQFF. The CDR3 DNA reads TGCGCCAGCAGCCAGCGGAGAGCGGGAGGTCAGTACAATGAGCAGTTCTTC.

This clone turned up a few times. The CDR3 is CSAGELVAYNEQFF. Here the CDR3 DNA reads TGCAGCGCTGGGGAGTTGGTCGCCTACAATGAGCAGTTCTTC. The V gene is TRBV29-1, the J gene TRBJ2-1; D possibly corresponds to TRBD2 (5 bases). The CDR3 is 14 residues long. Trimming stripped 7 bases from V and 2 bases from J, with 15 bases between. Germline V gives CDR1 SQVTM, CDR2 ANQGSEA.

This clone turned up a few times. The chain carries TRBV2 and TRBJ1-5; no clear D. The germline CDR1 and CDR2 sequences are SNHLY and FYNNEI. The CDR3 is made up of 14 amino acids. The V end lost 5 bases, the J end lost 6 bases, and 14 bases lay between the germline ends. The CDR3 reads CASSSGSEFQPQHF. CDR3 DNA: TGTGCCAGCAGTTCAGGCTCGGAATTTCAGCCCCAGCATTTT. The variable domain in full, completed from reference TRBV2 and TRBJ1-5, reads EPEVTQTPSHQVTQMGQEVILRCVPISNHLYFYWYRQILGQKVEFLVSFYNNEISEKSEIFDDQFSVERPDGSNFTLKIRSTKLEDSAMYFCASSSGSEFQPQHFGDGTRLSIL.

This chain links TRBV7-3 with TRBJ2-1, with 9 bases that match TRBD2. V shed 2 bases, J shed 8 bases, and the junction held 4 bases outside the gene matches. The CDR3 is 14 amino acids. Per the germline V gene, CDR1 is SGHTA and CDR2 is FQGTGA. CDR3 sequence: CASSLGTSWDEQFF. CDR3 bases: TGTGCCAGCAGCTTAGGGACTAGCTGGGATGAGCAGTTCTTC.

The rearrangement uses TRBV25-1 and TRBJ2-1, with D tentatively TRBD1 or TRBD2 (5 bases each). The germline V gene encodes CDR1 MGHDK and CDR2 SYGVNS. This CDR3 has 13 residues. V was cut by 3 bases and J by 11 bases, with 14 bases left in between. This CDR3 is CASSEFGWGQQFF. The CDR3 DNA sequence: TGTGCCAGCAGTGAGTTCGGGTGGGGACAGCAGTTCTTC.

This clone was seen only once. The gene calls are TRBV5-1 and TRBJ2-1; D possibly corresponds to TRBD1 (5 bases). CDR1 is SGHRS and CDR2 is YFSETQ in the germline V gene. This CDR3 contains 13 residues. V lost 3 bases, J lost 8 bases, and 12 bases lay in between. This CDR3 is CASSSDTLDEQFF. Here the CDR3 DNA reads TGCGCCAGCAGCTCGGACACGCTCGATGAGCAGTTCTTC.

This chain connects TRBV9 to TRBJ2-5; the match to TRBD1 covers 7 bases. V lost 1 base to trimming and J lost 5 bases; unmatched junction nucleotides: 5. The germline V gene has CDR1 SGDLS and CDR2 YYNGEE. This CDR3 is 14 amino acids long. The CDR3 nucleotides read TGTGCCAGCAGCGTAACGAGCAGGGGGGAGACCCAGTACTTC. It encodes CASSVTSRGETQYF. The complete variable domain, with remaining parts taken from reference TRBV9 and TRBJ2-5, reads DSGVTQTPKHLITATGQRVTLRCSPRSGDLSVYWYQQSLDQGLQFLIQYYNGEERAKGNILERFSAQQFPDLHSELNLSSLELGDSALYFCASSVTSRGETQYFGPGTRLLVL.

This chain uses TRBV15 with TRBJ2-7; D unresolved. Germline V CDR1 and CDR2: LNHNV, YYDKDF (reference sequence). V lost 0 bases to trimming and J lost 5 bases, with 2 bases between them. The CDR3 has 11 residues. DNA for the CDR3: TGTGCCACCAGCAGAGACAACGAGCAGTACTTC. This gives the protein CATSRDNEQYF. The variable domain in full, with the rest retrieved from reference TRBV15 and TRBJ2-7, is DAMVIQNPRYQVTQFGKPVTLSCSQTLNHNVMYWYQQKSSQAPKLLFHYYDKDFNNEADTPDNFQSRRPNTSFCFLDIRSPGLGDTAMYLCATSRDNEQYFGPGTRLTVT.

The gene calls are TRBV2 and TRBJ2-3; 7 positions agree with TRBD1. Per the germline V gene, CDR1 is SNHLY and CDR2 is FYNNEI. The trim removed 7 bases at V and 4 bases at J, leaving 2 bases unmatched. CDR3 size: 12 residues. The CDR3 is CASKQGADTQYF. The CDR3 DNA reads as TGTGCCAGCAAGCAGGGGGCAGATACGCAGTATTTT. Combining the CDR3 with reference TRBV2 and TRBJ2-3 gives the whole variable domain EPEVTQTPSHQVTQMGQEVILRCVPISNHLYFYWYRQILGQKVEFLVSFYNNEISEKSEIFDDQFSVERPDGSNFTLKIRSTKLEDSAMYFCASKQGADTQYFGPGTRLTVL.

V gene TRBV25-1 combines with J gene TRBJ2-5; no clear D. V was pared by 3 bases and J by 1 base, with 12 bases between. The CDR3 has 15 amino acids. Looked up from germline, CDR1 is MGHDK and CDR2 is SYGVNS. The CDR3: CASSEPGTSQETQYF. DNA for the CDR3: TGTGCCAGCAGTGAGCCCGGAACAAGCCAAGAGACCCAGTACTTC.

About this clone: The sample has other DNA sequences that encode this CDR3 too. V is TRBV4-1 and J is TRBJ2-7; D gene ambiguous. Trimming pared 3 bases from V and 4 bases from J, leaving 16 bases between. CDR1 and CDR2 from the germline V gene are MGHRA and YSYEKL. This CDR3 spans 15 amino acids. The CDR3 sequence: CASSHGYLWSYEQYF. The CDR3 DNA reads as TGCGCCAGCAGCCATGGGTACCTATGGTCGTACGAGCAGTACTTC.

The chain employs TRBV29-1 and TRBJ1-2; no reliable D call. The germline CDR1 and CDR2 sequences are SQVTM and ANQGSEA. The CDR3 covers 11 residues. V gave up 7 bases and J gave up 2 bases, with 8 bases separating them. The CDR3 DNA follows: TGCAGCGCGGGAGAGAACTATGGCTACACCTTC. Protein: CSAGENYGYTF.

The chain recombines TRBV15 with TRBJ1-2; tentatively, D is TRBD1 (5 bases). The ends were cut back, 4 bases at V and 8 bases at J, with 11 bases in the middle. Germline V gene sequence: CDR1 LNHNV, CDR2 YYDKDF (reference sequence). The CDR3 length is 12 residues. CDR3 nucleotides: TGTGCCACCAGCATCCTGGGGGGAGGCTACACCTTC. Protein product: CATSILGGGYTF.

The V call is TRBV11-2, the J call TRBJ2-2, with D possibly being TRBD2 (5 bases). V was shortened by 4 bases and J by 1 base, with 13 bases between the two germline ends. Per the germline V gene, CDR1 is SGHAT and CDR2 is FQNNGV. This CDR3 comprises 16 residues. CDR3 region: CASSSLREWNTGELFF. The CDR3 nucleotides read TGTGCCAGCAGCTCTTTAAGGGAGTGGAACACCGGGGAGCTGTTTTTT.

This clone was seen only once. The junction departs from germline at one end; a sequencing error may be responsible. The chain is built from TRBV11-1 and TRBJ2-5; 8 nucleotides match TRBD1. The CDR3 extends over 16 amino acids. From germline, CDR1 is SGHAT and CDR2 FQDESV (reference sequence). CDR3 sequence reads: CANSSDPTGVMSAQYF. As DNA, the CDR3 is TGTGCCAACAGCTCCGACCCGACAGGGGTGATGTCGGCCCAGTACTTC.

The CDR3 spells CASSLVWAQEQYF. CDR3 coding DNA: TGTGCCAGCAGCTTAGTTTGGGCGCAGGAGCAGTACTTC. This chain links TRBV11-3 with TRBJ2-7, with unresolved D. Trimming pared 1 base from V and 7 bases from J, leaving 11 bases between. This CDR3 region has 13 residues. Germline CDR1 and CDR2: SGHNT and YENEEA. Complete variable domain (other parts from reference TRBV11-3 and TRBJ2-7): EAGVVQSPRYKIIEKKQPVAFWCNPISGHNTLYWYLQNLGQGPELLIRYENEEAVDDSQLPKDRFSAERLKGVDSTLKIQPAELGDSAVYLCASSLVWAQEQYFGPGTRLTVT.

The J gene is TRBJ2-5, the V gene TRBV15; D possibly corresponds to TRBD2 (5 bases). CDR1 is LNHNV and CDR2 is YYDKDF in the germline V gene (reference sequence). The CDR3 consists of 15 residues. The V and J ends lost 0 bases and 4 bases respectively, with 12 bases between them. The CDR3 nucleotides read TGTGCCACCAGCAGAGATCGCGGAGAGGGAGAGACCCAGTACTTC. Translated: CATSRDRGEGETQYF.

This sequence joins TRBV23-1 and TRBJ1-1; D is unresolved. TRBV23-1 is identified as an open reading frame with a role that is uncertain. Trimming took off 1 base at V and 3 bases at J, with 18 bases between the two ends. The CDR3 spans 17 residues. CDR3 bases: TGCGCCAGCAGTCAATTTGGTAGAGGGCACCGACACACTGAAGCTTTCTTT. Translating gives CASSQFGRGHRHTEAFF.

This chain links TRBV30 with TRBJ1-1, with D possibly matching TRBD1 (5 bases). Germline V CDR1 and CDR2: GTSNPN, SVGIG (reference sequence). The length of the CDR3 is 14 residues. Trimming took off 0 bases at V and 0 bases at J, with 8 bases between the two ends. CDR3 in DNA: TGTGCCTGGAGTGTTAGCAGGGTGAACACTGAAGCTTTCTTT. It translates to CAWSVSRVNTEAFF.

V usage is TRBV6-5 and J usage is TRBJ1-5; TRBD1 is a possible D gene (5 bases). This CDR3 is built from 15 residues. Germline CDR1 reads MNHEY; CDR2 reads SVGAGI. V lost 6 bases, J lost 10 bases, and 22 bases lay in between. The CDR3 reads CASRRGRQGGIPQHF. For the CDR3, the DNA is TGTGCCAGCAGGCGGGGGAGGCAGGGTGGTATCCCCCAGCATTTT.

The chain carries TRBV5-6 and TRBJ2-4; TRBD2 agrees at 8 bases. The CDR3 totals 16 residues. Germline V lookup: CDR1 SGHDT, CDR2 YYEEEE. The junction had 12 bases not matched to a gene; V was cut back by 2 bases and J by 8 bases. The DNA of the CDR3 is TGTGCCAGCAGCTTTTCGTGGACTAGCAGAGGAGACATTCAGTACTTC. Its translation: CASSFSWTSRGDIQYF.

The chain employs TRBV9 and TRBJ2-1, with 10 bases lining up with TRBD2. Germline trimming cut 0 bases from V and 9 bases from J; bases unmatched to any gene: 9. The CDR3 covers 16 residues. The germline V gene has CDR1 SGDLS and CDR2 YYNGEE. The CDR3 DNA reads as TGTGCCAGCAGCGTAGGGGGCCTAGCGGGAGTTCTTGAGCAGTTCTTC. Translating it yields CASSVGGLAGVLEQFF.

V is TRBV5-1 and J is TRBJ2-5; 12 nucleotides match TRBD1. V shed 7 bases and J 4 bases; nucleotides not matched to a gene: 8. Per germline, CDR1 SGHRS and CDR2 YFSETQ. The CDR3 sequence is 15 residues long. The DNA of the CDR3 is TGCGCCAGCTATGGGACAGGGGGCTTCGGAGAGACCCAGTACTTC. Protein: CASYGTGGFGETQYF.

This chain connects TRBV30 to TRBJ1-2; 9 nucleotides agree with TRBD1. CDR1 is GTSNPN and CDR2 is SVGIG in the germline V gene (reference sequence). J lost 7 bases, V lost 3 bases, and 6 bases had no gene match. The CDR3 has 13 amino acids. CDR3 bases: TGTGCCTGGAGGACAGGGGGAGTCGTTGGCTACACCTTC. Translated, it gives CAWRTGGVVGYTF. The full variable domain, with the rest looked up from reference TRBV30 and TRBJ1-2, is SQTIHQWPATLVQPVGSPLSLECTVEGTSNPNLYWYRQAAGRGLQLLFYSVGIGQISSEVPQNLSASRPQDRQFILSSKKLLLSDSGFYLCAWRTGGVVGYTFGSGTRLTVV.

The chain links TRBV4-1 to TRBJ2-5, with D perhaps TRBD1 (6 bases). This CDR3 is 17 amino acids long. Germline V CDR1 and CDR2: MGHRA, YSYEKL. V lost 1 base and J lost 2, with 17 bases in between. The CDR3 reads CASSQGVGTTKQETQYF. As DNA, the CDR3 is TGCGCCAGCAGCCAAGGAGTCGGGACAACAAAACAAGAGACCCAGTACTTC.

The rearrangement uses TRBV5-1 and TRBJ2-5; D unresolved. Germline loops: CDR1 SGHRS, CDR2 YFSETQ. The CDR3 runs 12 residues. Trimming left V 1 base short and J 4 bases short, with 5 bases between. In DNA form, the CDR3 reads TGCGCCAGCAGCTTGTTGGGAGAGACCCAGTACTTC. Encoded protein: CASSLLGETQYF.

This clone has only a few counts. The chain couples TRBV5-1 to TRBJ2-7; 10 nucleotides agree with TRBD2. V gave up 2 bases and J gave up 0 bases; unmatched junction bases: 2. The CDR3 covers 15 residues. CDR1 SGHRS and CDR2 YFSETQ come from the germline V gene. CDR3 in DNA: TGCGCCAGCAGCTTTGCTAGCGGGAGCTCCTACGAGCAGTACTTC. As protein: CASSFASGSSYEQYF.